This is a list of T cell receptor beta chains from one sample in a study of T cell repertoires in ileal Crohn's disease. The data were produced by immunoSEQ multiplex PCR, yet TCRdb's version contains in-frame clones alone and is incomplete. Of over 15,000 clones listed, around 90% are singletons. Sequenced input: ileal tissue. These receptors came from an adult with Crohn's disease. The CDR3 runs from the conserved cysteine through the conserved F or W. The D gene is left open where the match is weak. Expanded clones get a size class; other rows say once, few or many, or leave the size out.

j_call	v_call	d_call	clone_size	cdr3_nt	cdr3_aa
TRBJ2-3	TRBV27	-	-	TGTGCCAGCAGTTTAAATTGGGGCACAGATACGCAGTATTTT	CASSLNWGTDTQYF
TRBJ2-7	TRBV4-1	-	-	TGCGCCAGCAGCCAAGCGTCGGTCGGTGACGGGACCTACGAGCAGTACTTC	CASSQASVGDGTYEQYF
TRBJ1-1	TRBV6-1	-	-	TGTGCCAGCAGCTTAGGGAGCGGCCCGAACACTGAAGCTTTCTTT	CASSLGSGPNTEAFF
TRBJ1-4	TRBV7-2	-	-	TGTGCCAGCAGCTTATTCAAAACCGGGGGGGATGAAAAACTGTTTTTT	CASSLFKTGGDEKLFF
TRBJ1-1	TRBV6-5	TRBD1	-	TGTGCCAGCAGTAAATGGGACAGTAACACTGAAGCTTTCTTT	CASSKWDSNTEAFF
TRBJ1-3	TRBV29-1	-	once	TGCAGCGGAGGGGGAAGGAACACCATATATTTT	CSGGGRNTIYF
TRBJ1-2	TRBV11-1	-	-	TGTGCCAGCAGCTTAGGACGAGGGACGGCGTCTAACTATGGCTACACCTTC	CASSLGRGTASNYGYTF
TRBJ1-5	TRBV6-6	-	-	TGTGCCAGCAGTTACTCCTCTTCTGGGCAGCCCCAGCATTTT	CASSYSSSGQPQHF
TRBJ2-3	TRBV11-1	-	-	TGTGCCTCCTCCGGCGGGTTCACAGATACGCAGTATTTT	CASSGGFTDTQYF
TRBJ2-1	TRBV6-5	TRBD2	-	TGTGCCAGCAGTATTAGCGGGGGGGTAAACAATGAGCAGTTCTTC	CASSISGGVNNEQFF